Below are 9 T cell receptor beta chains sequenced from a single sample in a study of beta chain features in type 1 diabetes. The isolated RNA, all of it, was reverse transcribed, so expressed TCRB transcripts were what got sequenced. The repertoire was sequenced with immunoSEQ multiplex PCR; TCRdb's copy has only in-frame clones and lacks some. The data show around 300,000 clones, 8% seen once. The sample taken for sequencing was central memory CD4+ T cells from blood. These receptors came from a woman aged 18-30 years in good health.

The V gene is TRBV7-3, the J gene TRBJ1-1; D remains ambiguous. The V end lost 3 bases, the J end lost 4 bases, and 9 bases lay between the germline ends. This CDR3 is built from 13 residues. CDR1 and CDR2 (germline): SGHTA, FQGTGA. The CDR3 spells CASSFRMSTEAFF. The CDR3, as DNA: TGTGCCAGCAGCTTCAGGATGAGCACTGAAGCTTTCTTT.

The gene calls are TRBV5-4 and TRBJ2-4, with 8 bases fitting TRBD1. This CDR3 has 15 residues. Germline trimming cut 4 bases from V and 3 bases from J; bases unmatched to any gene: 6. The germline gives CDR1 SGHNT, CDR2 YYREEE (reference sequence). In DNA form, the CDR3 reads TGTGCCAGCAGCAAGGACAGGGCGGGCAAAAACATTCAGTACTTC. It is translated as CASSKDRAGKNIQYF.

This clone was detected only a few times. The chain couples TRBV7-3 to TRBJ2-1; maybe TRBD2 (6 bases). V dropped 5 bases and J dropped 9 bases, with 14 bases sitting between them. Germline V gene sequence: CDR1 SGHTA, CDR2 FQGTGA. This CDR3 region has 13 residues. The CDR3 nucleotides are TGTGCCAGCAGCCGTTTACTCGGGGGTGAGCAGTTCTTC. It is translated as CASSRLLGGEQFF.

The rearrangement uses TRBV21-1 and TRBJ2-5; TRBD2 is the table's D call and was not checked against the DNA. TRBV21-1 is a listed pseudogene. The CDR3 consists of 15 residues. In DNA, the CDR3 is TGTGCCAGCAGCGGAATGTACTGTGCGGGAGAGACCCAGTACTTC. This codes for CASSGMYCAGETQYF.

This clone was seen once. With a far larger clone one base away, a read error is the likely cause. This CDR3 is also generated by other DNA sequences in the sample. The chain employs TRBV5-4 and TRBJ2-5, with D hard to call. The germline CDR1 and CDR2 sequences are SGHNT and YYREEE (reference sequence). Trimming took 0 bases from V and 1 from J, leaving 4 bases between them. This CDR3 is 13 amino acids long. The CDR3 loop reads CASSLASQETQYF. The CDR3, as DNA: TGTGCCAGCAGCTTGGCCAGCCAAGAGACCCAGTACTTC.

Only a few counts were recorded for this clone. The chain uses TRBV6-5 and TRBJ2-1, with TRBD2 matching over 7 bases. Germline V gene sequence: CDR1 MNHEY, CDR2 SVGAGI. This CDR3 has 15 amino acids. J was trimmed by 6 bases and V by 4 bases; bases with no gene match: 9. In DNA form, the CDR3 reads TGTGCCAGCAGTTTGAGACTAGCTAGTTTCAATGAGCAGTTCTTC. It is translated as CASSLRLASFNEQFF.

The chain uses TRBV27 and TRBJ2-7; TRBD1 might be the D (6 bases). CDR3 length equals 16 residues. The V end lost 8 bases, the J end lost 2 bases, and 22 bases lay between the germline ends. Germline V gene sequence: CDR1 MNHEY, CDR2 SMNVEV (reference sequence). CDR3 in amino acids: CASRNGVGGVTYEQYF. The DNA for the CDR3 is TGTGCCAGCCGGAATGGCGTAGGGGGAGTAACCTACGAGCAGTACTTC.

The rearrangement joins TRBV18 to TRBJ2-5; 7 nucleotides line up with TRBD1. The J call is doubtful: the DNA matches TRBJ2-7 better. The germline CDR1 and CDR2 sequences are KGHSH and LQKENI. This CDR3 has 14 residues. This CDR3 reads CASSQGQEHHEQYF. In nucleotides, the CDR3 is TGTGCCAGCTCACAAGGACAGGAGCACCACGAGCAGTACTTC.

Only a few counts were recorded for this clone. The V and J genes are TRBV6-6 and TRBJ1-1, with D perhaps matching TRBD1 (5 bases). The V gene lost 6 bases and the J gene lost 1 base, with 9 bases spanning the gap. The V gene's germline CDR1 is MNHNY and CDR2 SVGAGI (reference sequence). CDR3 length: 13 amino acids. CDR3: CASRQGRNTEAFF. CDR3 coding DNA: TGTGCCAGCAGGCAGGGACGGAACACTGAAGCTTTCTTT.